Below, 14 T cell receptor beta chains from the same sample are listed, as sequenced in a study of blood T cell repertoires in COVID-19. Generated by immunoSEQ multiplex PCR, the TCRdb table keeps only in-frame clones and is missing some. Here the sample spans 200,000 or so clones, 75% to 90% being singletons. The specimen sequenced was peripheral blood. The receptor set was obtained from an older man with active or convalescent COVID-19.

V is TRBV2 and J is TRBJ1-2, with unresolved D. There are 14 residues in the CDR3. Trimming took off 4 bases at V and 3 bases at J, with 12 bases between the two ends. Germline CDR1 reads SNHLY; CDR2 reads FYNNEI. The CDR3 region has the DNA TGTGCCAGCAGTGCACCGACTCCCGACTATGGCTACACCTTC. Protein product: CASSAPTPDYGYTF. Looking up the rest from reference TRBV2 and TRBJ1-2 gives the full variable domain: EPEVTQTPSHQVTQMGQEVILRCVPISNHLYFYWYRQILGQKVEFLVSFYNNEISEKSEIFDDQFSVERPDGSNFTLKIRSTKLEDSAMYFCASSAPTPDYGYTFGSGTRLTVV.

The rearrangement joins TRBV28 to TRBJ2-1, with 7 nucleotides matching TRBD1. J lost 3 bases, V lost 6 bases, and 8 bases had no gene match. Germline V gene sequence: CDR1 MDHEN, CDR2 SYDVKM. The CDR3 is 15 residues long. CDR3: CASRPPWDSYNEQFF. The DNA of the CDR3 is TGTGCCAGCAGGCCACCCTGGGACAGCTACAATGAGCAGTTCTTC.

This chain joins TRBV27 and TRBJ2-7, with TRBD2 as a possible D gene (5 bases). Trimming took 2 bases from V and 1 from J, leaving 15 bases between them. CDR3 length equals 16 residues. Germline-derived CDR1 and CDR2 are MNHEY and SMNVEV (reference sequence). In DNA, the CDR3 is TGTGCCAGCAGTTTACCGCCGCGACGGGGATCCTACGAGCAGTACTTC. Protein sequence: CASSLPPRRGSYEQYF.

The chain recombines TRBV19 with TRBJ2-3; 10 nucleotides align to TRBD1. The CDR3 length is 16 residues. V was clipped by 9 bases and J by 4 bases; unmatched bases: 13. Per germline, CDR1 LNHDA and CDR2 SQIVND (reference sequence). The CDR3 DNA reads as TGTGCCAGCGCGACACGACAGGGGGCCATCTCAGATACGCAGTATTTT. It encodes CASATRQGAISDTQYF.

The chain recombines TRBV2 with TRBJ1-5; 8 bases map to TRBD1. Germline loops: CDR1 SNHLY, CDR2 FYNNEI. V gave up 5 bases and J gave up 12 bases; unmatched junction bases: 9. The length of the CDR3 is 13 residues. The CDR3 coding sequence is TGTGCCAGCAGTCCAGCAGGGGGCCAAGGCCAGCATTTT. Translated: CASSPAGGQGQHF.

The CDR3 is CASSQEWQNTGELFF. DNA of the CDR3: TGCGCCAGCAGCCAAGAGTGGCAGAACACCGGGGAGCTGTTTTTT. The chain uses TRBV4-3 and TRBJ2-2; D uncertain. V gave up 0 bases and J gave up 1 base, with 6 bases separating them. Germline V gene data show CDR1 as LGHNA and CDR2 as YSLEER. The length of the CDR3 is 15 residues.

This clone was recorded only once. The junction does not match germline at one end; this may be a read error. The rearrangement uses TRBV28 and TRBJ2-1, with TRBD1 matching 9 bases. The germline V gene encodes CDR1 MDHEN and CDR2 SYDVKM. The CDR3 consists of 15 residues. The CDR3 nucleotides are TGTGCCAGCAGTTTTGTTGACAGGGGGTACAGTGAGCAGTTCTTC. Its translation: CASSFVDRGYSEQFF.

The CDR3 region has the DNA TGTGCCAGCAGTGGGGGACAGGCCCCCACAGATACGCAGTATTTT. Its protein is CASSGGQAPTDTQYF. The V gene is TRBV2, the J gene TRBJ2-3; 8 nucleotides agree with TRBD1. The V gene's germline CDR1 is SNHLY and CDR2 FYNNEI. Trimming cost V 4 bases and J 2 bases; bases outside gene matches: 5. The CDR3 covers 15 residues.

This chain uses TRBV25-1 with TRBJ1-5, with a possible D match to TRBD1 (5 bases). CDR1 and CDR2 from the germline V gene are MGHDK and SYGVNS. Trimming cost V 4 bases and J 2 bases, with 15 bases left between them. This CDR3 region has 16 residues. The CDR3: CASSAQGGVGNQPQHF. Written as DNA, the CDR3 is TGTGCCAGCAGTGCCCAGGGAGGGGTGGGCAATCAGCCCCAGCATTTT.

This rearrangement joins TRBV5-5 to TRBJ2-3, with 9 bases aligning to TRBD2. Germline CDR1 reads SGHKS; CDR2 reads YYEKEE (reference sequence). The V and J ends lost 0 bases and 13 bases, in that order; junction bases with no gene match: 6. This CDR3 contains 13 residues. The CDR3: CASSLEGTSIEYF. DNA of the CDR3: TGTGCCAGCAGCTTGGAGGGGACTAGCATCGAGTATTTT.

The gene calls are TRBV29-1 and TRBJ2-1; D is perhaps TRBD1 or TRBD2 (7 bases each). Germline CDR1 SQVTM, CDR2 ANQGSEA. The CDR3 totals 13 residues. CDR3 nucleotide sequence: TGCACCGCGGGGGACAGCTCCTACAATGAGCAGTTCTTC. Residues: CTAGDSSYNEQFF.

The chain uses TRBV5-1 and TRBJ2-7; 14 nucleotides match TRBD2. This CDR3 is built from 17 residues. The J segment lost 5 bases and the V segment lost 2 bases, leaving 9 bases of the junction unmatched. Germline CDR1 reads SGHRS; CDR2 reads YFSETQ. This CDR3 is CASSFRRGLAGEHEQYF. Written as DNA, the CDR3 is TGCGCCAGCAGCTTCCGACGGGGACTAGCGGGAGAACACGAGCAGTACTTC.

The rearrangement uses TRBV28 and TRBJ1-6; TRBD1 aligns across 7 bases. Looked up from germline, CDR1 is MDHEN and CDR2 is SYDVKM. The CDR3 runs to 13 residues. V was pared by 10 bases and J by 9 bases, with 9 bases of the junction left unmatched. CDR3 sequence reads: CATVAGGLSPLHF. The CDR3 DNA reads TGTGCCACCGTGGCAGGGGGTCTTTCACCCCTCCACTTT.

The chain has TRBV19 and TRBJ1-2, with D hard to call. This CDR3 is 11 amino acids long. The V end lost 7 bases, the J end lost 8 bases, and 11 bases lay between the germline ends. Germline V gene sequence: CDR1 LNHDA, CDR2 SQIVND (reference sequence). The CDR3 region is CASIRLRGYTF. DNA of the CDR3: TGTGCCAGTATCCGTTTGCGGGGCTACACCTTC.